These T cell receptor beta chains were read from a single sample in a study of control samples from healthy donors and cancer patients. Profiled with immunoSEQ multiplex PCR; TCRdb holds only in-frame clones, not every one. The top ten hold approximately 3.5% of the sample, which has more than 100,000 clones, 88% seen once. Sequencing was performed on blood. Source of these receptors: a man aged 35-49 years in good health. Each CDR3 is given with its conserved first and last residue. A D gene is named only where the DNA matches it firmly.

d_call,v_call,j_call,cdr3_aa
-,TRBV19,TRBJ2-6,CASSRYDGANVLTF
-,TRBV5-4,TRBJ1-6,CASSGGSGANLSPLHF
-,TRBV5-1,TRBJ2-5,CASTSDYPETQYF
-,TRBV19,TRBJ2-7,CASSIAMGPTGQYF
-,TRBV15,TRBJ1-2,CATSAPGRLNTF
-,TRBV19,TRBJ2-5,CASSRGGVQETQYF
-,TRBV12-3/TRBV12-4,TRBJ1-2,CASSQGYGYTF
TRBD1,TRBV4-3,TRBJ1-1,CASSQEYRGTEAFF
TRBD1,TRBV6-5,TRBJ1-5,CASSYRDREDQPQHF
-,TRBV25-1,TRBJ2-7,CASNWSGEEQYF
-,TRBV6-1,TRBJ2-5,CASSETPGLQGTQYF
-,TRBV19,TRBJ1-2,CASSINPYYGYTF
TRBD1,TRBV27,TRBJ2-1,CASRGQGRAEQFF
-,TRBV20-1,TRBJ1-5,CSASPGQPNQPQHF
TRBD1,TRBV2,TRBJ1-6,CASRATGVGNSPLHF
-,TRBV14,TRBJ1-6,CASSHGQGSSYNSPLHF
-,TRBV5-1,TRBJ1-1,CASSRAGDTEAFF
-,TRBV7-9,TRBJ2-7,CASSSQSYAQYF
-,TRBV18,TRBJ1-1,CASSPGAGGNTEAFF
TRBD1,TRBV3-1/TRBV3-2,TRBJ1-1,CASSNLRGQGRANGTEAFF
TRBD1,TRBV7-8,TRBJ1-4,CASSLALDRGRNEKLFF
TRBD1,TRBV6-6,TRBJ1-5,CASSYSGQTNQPQHF
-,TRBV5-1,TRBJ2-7,CASSEGHLLYF
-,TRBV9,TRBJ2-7,CASSVGNGNSYEQYF
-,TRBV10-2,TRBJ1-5,CASSEGLAQHF
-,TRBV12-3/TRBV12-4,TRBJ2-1,CASSEINEQFF
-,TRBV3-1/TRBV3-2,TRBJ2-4,CASSQGDIQYF
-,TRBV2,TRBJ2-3,CASLSITDTQYF
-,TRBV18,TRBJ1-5,CASSPSWGNQPQHF
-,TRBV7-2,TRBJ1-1,CASSLGGHPNTEAFF
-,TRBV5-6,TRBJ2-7,CASSLGHATYEQYF
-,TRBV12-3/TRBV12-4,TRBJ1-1,CASNMQGNTEAFF
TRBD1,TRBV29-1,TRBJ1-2,CSTSDRGVVGNYGYTF
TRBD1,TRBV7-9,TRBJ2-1,CASSLGQGEGEQFF
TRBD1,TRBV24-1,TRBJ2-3,CATSAIQGASTDTQYF
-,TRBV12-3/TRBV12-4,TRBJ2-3,CASSFDPSAQYF
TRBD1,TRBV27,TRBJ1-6,CASSAGQGDSSPLHF
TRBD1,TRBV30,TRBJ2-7,CAWTGAGQGRTYEQYF
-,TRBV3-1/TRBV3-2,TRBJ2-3,CASSQGPRPDTQYF
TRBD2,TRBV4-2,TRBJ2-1,CASSHTTSGGPSYNEQFF
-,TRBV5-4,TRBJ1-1,CASSLDYLANTEAFF
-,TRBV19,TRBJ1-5,CASSFQGTHNQPQHF
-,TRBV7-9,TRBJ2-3,CASRASGTDTQYF
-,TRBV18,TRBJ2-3,CASSRSGTDTQYF
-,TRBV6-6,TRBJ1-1,CASSIRTDTEAFF
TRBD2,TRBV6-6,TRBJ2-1,CASARPGLVGNEQFF
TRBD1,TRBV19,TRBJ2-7,CASSPGGYEQYF
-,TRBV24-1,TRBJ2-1,CATSVPEYPEQFF
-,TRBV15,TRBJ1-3,CATSRDASPLNPGNTIYF
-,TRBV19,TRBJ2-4,CASSPGRIQYF
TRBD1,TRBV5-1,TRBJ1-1,CASSVDRGQGNTEAFF